A selection of T cell receptor beta chains follows, all from one sample in a study of post-analysis software for immune sequencing data. TCRdb recomputed calls from the PCR reads with MiXCR, one row per CDR3 protein. Of approximately 570,000 distinct CDR3 sequences in the sample, roughly 40% were seen once. The sequenced sample was blood. The receptor source for this set is a girl between 10 and 17 years old with multiple sclerosis. Each CDR3 is given with its conserved first and last residue. A D gene is named only where the DNA matches it firmly. Clone size is stated in some rows and not others, as once, few, many or a class when expanded.

cdr3_nt cdr3_aa d_call j_call v_call clone_size
TGTGCCAGCAGTTTCCTCCCGGGGTCCAGGGGCAGGGGCTACACCTTC CASSFLPGSRGRGYTF NA TRBJ1-2 TRBV6-5 NA
TGTGCCAGCAGCTTGGTTCACGTAGGACTATCCTACACAGATACGCAGTATTTT CASSLVHVGLSYTDTQYF NA TRBJ2-3 TRBV7-3 few
TGCGCCAGCAGCTTGGTCCAGCTCACAGATACGCAGTATTTT CASSLVQLTDTQYF NA TRBJ2-3 TRBV5-1 NA
TGTGCCAGCAGCCGGGGTTTGGGTGAAAAACTGTTTTTT CASSRGLGEKLFF NA TRBJ1-4 TRBV12-3/TRBV12-4 few
TGTGCCAGCAGTCCGGATTCGTGGCAGGTCAATCAGCCCCAGCATTTT CASSPDSWQVNQPQHF NA TRBJ1-5 TRBV12-3/TRBV12-4 NA
TGCGCCAGCAGCCAAGAGGTAGGAGTGGCGGGCAATCAGCCCCAGCATTTT CASSQEVGVAGNQPQHF NA TRBJ1-5 TRBV4-1 NA
TGCGCCAGCAGCCGGCTCTCCCAACGGGACGGGGACTACACCTTC CASSRLSQRDGDYTF NA TRBJ1-2 TRBV4-1 NA
TGTGCCAGCAGCCAAGAAGGAAATAACTATGGCTACACCTTC CASSQEGNNYGYTF NA TRBJ1-2 TRBV4-2 NA
TGCAGTGCTTTTCGGGACTCCCTTGGAGAGCAGTACTTC CSAFRDSLGEQYF NA TRBJ2-7 TRBV20-1 NA
TGCGCCAGCAGCCACCTTAGCGGGAGGGCCTACAATGAGCAGTTCTTC CASSHLSGRAYNEQFF TRBD2 TRBJ2-1 TRBV5-1 NA
TGTGCCAGCAGTTTCCAGGGTTATAGCAATCAGCCCCAGCATTTT CASSFQGYSNQPQHF NA TRBJ1-5 TRBV27 NA
TGTGCCATCAGTGACGTTCGGGGGGGCCTTGATGAGCAGTTCTTC CAISDVRGGLDEQFF TRBD2 TRBJ2-1 TRBV10-3 few
TGTGCCAGTAGTATGCGGACAGGAGCTTTCTTT CASSMRTGAFF TRBD1 TRBJ1-1 TRBV19 once
TGTGCCAGCAGACGACAAGCTGGGGCCGGGGAGCTGTTTTTT CASRRQAGAGELFF NA TRBJ2-2 TRBV12-3/TRBV12-4 once
TGTGCCAGCAGTACCGGCGGGGCTGAAGCTTTCTTT CASSTGGAEAFF NA TRBJ1-1 TRBV12-3/TRBV12-4 few
TGCAGCGGTATGGGGGGCCAAGAGACCCAGTACTTC CSGMGGQETQYF NA TRBJ2-5 TRBV29-1 once
TGTGCCAGCAGCGAGGAACGGTACAATGAGCAGTTCTTC CASSEERYNEQFF NA TRBJ2-1 TRBV27 NA
TGTGCCAGTAGTGGAAAGGACAGGGCCTACGAGCAGTACTTC CASSGKDRAYEQYF TRBD1 TRBJ2-7 TRBV19 NA
TGTGCCAGCAGTTCAAAGCCCCATGGGGGCTACGAGCAGTACTTC CASSSKPHGGYEQYF NA TRBJ2-7 TRBV27 few
TGTGCCAGCAGCGCGAACTCCTACGAGCAGTACTTC CASSANSYEQYF NA TRBJ2-7 TRBV9 few
TGCAGCGTGACGGGGCTTGAAGCAAATCAGCCCCAGCATTTT CSVTGLEANQPQHF NA TRBJ1-5 TRBV29-1 NA
TGTGCCAGCAGCTTGGACGGGAGGGCCGGTGAGCAGTTCTTC CASSLDGRAGEQFF TRBD2 TRBJ2-1 TRBV5-5 NA
TGTGCCAGCATCCACCAGGACAGGTTCACAGATACGCAGTATTTT CASIHQDRFTDTQYF TRBD1 TRBJ2-3 TRBV2 NA
TGTGCCAGCAACCGCAGGGAGGCCCAGCCCCAGCATTTT CASNRREAQPQHF NA TRBJ1-5 TRBV28 NA
TGTGCCAGCAGTAAGACTAGCGGGAGGGTGGGTGAGCAGTTCTTC CASSKTSGRVGEQFF TRBD2 TRBJ2-1 TRBV12-3/TRBV12-4 few
TGCGCCAGCAGCCAATCGAACAGGGGAAGTTACACTGAAGCTTTCTTT CASSQSNRGSYTEAFF TRBD1 TRBJ1-1 TRBV4-1 NA
TGTGCCAGCAGCCACGGACTAAACCCAGATACGCAGTATTTT CASSHGLNPDTQYF NA TRBJ2-3 TRBV7-9 few
TGTGCCACCAGCAGAGAGAGAGGGTTGGGCTATGGCTACACCTTC CATSRERGLGYGYTF NA TRBJ1-2 TRBV15 few
TGTGCCAGCAGCCCCGCCAATTCACCCCTCCACTTT CASSPANSPLHF NA TRBJ1-6 TRBV7-2 NA
TGCGCCAGCAGCTTTGACCAAGGGGGCTACACCTTC CASSFDQGGYTF NA TRBJ1-2 TRBV5-1 few
TGTGCCAGCAGCTTAACCTCGGGTGATGAGCAGTTCTTC CASSLTSGDEQFF NA TRBJ2-1 TRBV7-9 NA
TGCAGTGCTAGAGAGGGACTAGCGGACCACAATGAGCAGTTCTTC CSAREGLADHNEQFF TRBD2 TRBJ2-1 TRBV20-1 NA
TGTGCCAGCAGTGCCGACTGGGAGCAGTTCTTC CASSADWEQFF NA TRBJ2-1 TRBV12-3/TRBV12-4 few
TGTGCCAGCAGTCCCGGACACCAAGTTTACGAGCAGTACTTC CASSPGHQVYEQYF NA TRBJ2-7 TRBV6-5 NA
TGCAGTGGCACAAGACTAGACGGCACAGATACGCAGTATTTT CSGTRLDGTDTQYF NA TRBJ2-3 TRBV20-1 once
TGTGCCAGCAGCCAAGACCGCCAGGGACGGCTGTCCACTGAAGCTTTCTTT CASSQDRQGRLSTEAFF NA TRBJ1-1 TRBV4-2 NA
TGTGCCATTTCAAGAAACGACAGGGCCAACGTCCTGACTTTC CAISRNDRANVLTF NA TRBJ2-6 TRBV10-3 NA
TGCGCCAGCAGCTTGCGGACTAGCGGGAGCGGAGAGACCCAGTACTTC CASSLRTSGSGETQYF TRBD2 TRBJ2-5 TRBV5-1 NA
TGTGCCAGCAGGTTCAAGGCTAATCAGCCCCAGCATTTT CASRFKANQPQHF NA TRBJ1-5 TRBV12-3/TRBV12-4 NA
TGCAGTGCTGGGAGAGTCTACGAGCAGTACTTC CSAGRVYEQYF NA TRBJ2-7 TRBV20-1 few
TGTGCCAGCAGTCGAGATATCCGGGACGCCTATGGCTACACCTTC CASSRDIRDAYGYTF NA TRBJ1-2 TRBV6-5 NA
TGTGCCAGCAGCGATCTAGCGGAGGCCCAAGAGACCCAGTTCTTC CASSDLAEAQETQFF TRBD2 TRBJ2-1 TRBV5-6 NA
TGTGCCAGCAGACCGCCCCTAGCGGGAGGGCCAAGGGAGCAGTTCTTC CASRPPLAGGPREQFF TRBD2 TRBJ2-1 TRBV12-3/TRBV12-4 few
TGTGCCATCAGCTCGTATCGGGACGGAACCTACGAGCAGTACTTC CAISSYRDGTYEQYF NA TRBJ2-7 TRBV10-3 NA
TGTGCCTGGAACCAGGGGGCGAGGGCTTTCTTT CAWNQGARAFF TRBD1 TRBJ1-1 TRBV30 NA
TGTGCCATCAGTGAGTCGGGAGAGGGCTACGAGCAGTACTTC CAISESGEGYEQYF NA TRBJ2-7 TRBV10-3 few
TGCAGCGTTTCTTCTCTAGCGGGAGCTCTCAATGAGCAGTACTTC CSVSSLAGALNEQYF TRBD2 TRBJ2-5 TRBV29-1 NA
TGCGCCAGCAGCTTGAGACAGTTCTCCTACGAGCAGTACTTC CASSLRQFSYEQYF NA TRBJ2-7 TRBV5-1 few
TGTGCCAGCAGTTACCGGGAAACCTCACAGCGGGCTTTCTTT CASSYRETSQRAFF NA TRBJ1-1 TRBV12-3/TRBV12-4 NA
TGTGCCATCAGTCCGGGACAAGAGGACGAGCAGTACTTC CAISPGQEDEQYF NA TRBJ2-7 TRBV10-3 NA
TGCGCCAGCAGCTTCGAGGCTGGCGAATCCTACAATGAGCAGTTCTTC CASSFEAGESYNEQFF NA TRBJ2-1 TRBV5-1 NA
TGCGCCAGCAGCTTGACTAGTGACGCAGATACGCAGTATTTT CASSLTSDADTQYF NA TRBJ2-3 TRBV5-1 NA
TGTGCCAGCAGTCCGCGGGCCTCGTACACCGGGGAGCTGTTTTTT CASSPRASYTGELFF NA TRBJ2-2 TRBV12-3/TRBV12-4 NA
TGTGCCAGCAGCCCCCTGGGACTAGGCCGATTCGAAGAGACCCAGTACTTC CASSPLGLGRFEETQYF TRBD2 TRBJ2-5 TRBV7-8 NA
TGCGCCAGCAGCACCCTAGCGGGGGGGCCAGGGAACGAGCAGTACTTC CASSTLAGGPGNEQYF TRBD2 TRBJ2-7 TRBV5-1 many